This T cell receptor (beta chain) appears in the sequencing data of a study of cytomegalovirus exposure and HLA in healthy donors (dated by TCRdb to the late 2010s). As for the study more broadly: In an earlier analysis of approximately 640 of the donors, 276 Gb of sequence data and 100 million or so unique TCR beta sequences from 180 million or so T cells were reported. Approximately 300 gigabases of sequencing data and 91 million or so unique TCR sequences made up an early release that covered 500 to 650 HLA-typed donors. Of the roughly 390 genotyped donors, approximately 83% fell in the genetic ancestry cluster associated with self-reported Caucasian donors. The study was designed to test whether signatures of past pathogen exposure could be identified by cataloging public T cell receptors. The T cell repertoires of roughly 660 subjects were profiled by immunosequencing and related to cytomegalovirus serostatus. In addition to the first cohort of around 670 subjects, a separate validation cohort of about 120 different subjects was used. To predict cytomegalovirus infection status, the study combined high-throughput TCR immunosequencing, statistical association of individual TCRs with disease status, and machine learning. A later analysis re-analyzed previously published TCR beta repertoires from 550 to 700 donors and added high-resolution HLA genotyping to study TCR occurrence patterns. The later analysis used no new phenotypic data to find candidate immune exposures, relying instead on TCR beta sequences and their occurrence across donors. To decide whether each TCR beta V gene segment behaved as functional or pseudogenic, an earlier analysis of some 600 of the donors relied on high-throughput TCR beta sequencing. Donor age, sex, ethnicity and CMV serostatus were collected together with the repertoire data. A later genetic analysis used genome-wide SNP genotypes for about three fifths of the 666 donors, treating that subset as a discovery cohort. Every discovery cohort repertoire had been produced on one sequencing platform. HLA typing included class I and class II loci at four-digit resolution. The number of typed donors differed by locus: about 620-640 for A, B, C, DRB1 and DQB1; some 500 for DQA1; approximately 600 for DPA1; and 400 to 480 for DPB1. A handful of DR-DQ haplotypes were treated as single units for association and clustering because of strong linkage in the cohort. Among about 400 genotyped donors of the cohort, an average of around 250,000 unique TCR beta nucleotide sequences was sequenced per donor, of which about 20% were non-productive. Results the study describes overall, beyond this receptor: Because HLA typing was missing for some donors at each locus, association tests included only the typed subset. A further reported finding was that TCR beta sequences accurately predicted the HLA-A and HLA-B alleles for most subjects in the first cohort. Correlated functional status among segregating V segments might reflect linkage disequilibrium, but an unknown experimental factor could not be ruled out. Roughly uniform sequencing depth across donors was assumed in presence/absence analyses, although this assumption may not hold. In a later analysis, 15,000 to 20,000 TCR beta sequences were associated with specific HLA alleles at a false discovery rate of 0.05. The classifier was reported to diagnose cytomegalovirus status with high specificity and sensitivity in both the original and validation cohorts. When HLA alleles, especially DR and DQ, strongly co-occurred, attributing TCR associations to individual alleles was difficult. In a later analysis, several top co-occurrence clusters were reported to appear linked to parvovirus B19, influenza, CMV and Epstein-Barr virus. The authors suggested that the approach could potentially be extended to other disease states and immunological phenotypes. A later genetic analysis reported fewer N-insertions in productive TCRs among donors in an Asian-associated ancestry cluster than the roughly 620-donor mean. In a later analysis, most CMV-associated TCR beta chains were found to appear HLA-restricted, with HLA associations seemingly driven largely by CMV exposure. The sequencing pipeline was judged likely to have produced a cluster of highly shared sequence variants as a technical artifact. The study gave a list of about 150 TCR beta chains associated with cytomegalovirus. V-gene and J-gene trimming of TCR beta chains was associated with a missense DCLRE1C variant in a later genetic analysis, and the association was replicated in an independent cohort. In a later analysis, HLA-associated TCR beta chains were found to be more clonally expanded and to have lower generation probabilities than equally common non-associated chains. The 87-base-pair reads could not distinguish some IMGT-functional V segments, including TRBV6-2 and TRBV6-3, so those segments were excluded. In a later analysis, TCR association rates were found to vary across HLA loci, with the most associated TCRs seen for DRB1 alleles and the fewest for HLA-C alleles. Only TCR beta chains were sequenced in this cohort, and the absence of alpha or paired-chain data limited detectable features. Three of the identified cytomegalovirus-associated TCR beta chains were confirmed in vitro to be specific for cytomegalovirus antigens. Because counts were too low, fewer than 20 rarely observed V segments, including chromosome 9 orphons, were excluded from the earlier analysis of several hundred of the donors. The only immune exposure information available for the cohort was CMV serostatus. Most TCR sequences were observed very rarely across donors, whereas some public TCRs were present in many individuals. An earlier analysis of approximately 500 of the donors showed that most TCR beta V segments appeared in productive rearrangements either about 90% or about 30% of the time, which broadly matched IMGT annotations.

A remark on this clone: Its antigen is not yet known. Nothing much larger sits one base from this clone, and base qualities are not available.

To prepare the library, the immunoSEQ multiplex PCR assay was applied. The multiplex PCR relied on a mix of 60 forward primers for TCR Vbeta segments and 13 reverse primers for TCR Jbeta segments. The CDR3 region of rearranged TCR beta genes was amplified from genomic DNA with a multiplex PCR assay. On the Illumina HiSeq System, the amplified TCR beta libraries were sequenced as 87-base-pair reads. In the original analysis: A later analysis counted about 76 million unique TCR beta chains across the 500 to 850 repertoires, and roughly 10 million of these chains were shared by at least two donors. A nearest-neighbor algorithm error-corrected the raw reads and collapsed the reads into unique sequences, merging closely related sequences to remove PCR and sequencing errors. CDR3 sequences were aligned to IMGT reference sequences to assign V, D and J gene segments. For a sequence to be retained, a match of at least six nucleotides to both a V gene segment and a J gene segment was required. Rearrangements were called productive when the CDR3 lacked stop codons and stayed in frame with V and J; all others were non-productive. CDR3 was defined by IMGT convention, running from the second conserved V-encoded cysteine to the conserved J-encoded phenylalanine. Sequences without an unambiguous match to a single V gene segment were excluded from the earlier analysis of several hundred of the donors. In an earlier analysis of several hundred of the donors, V segments were called functional above 56.7% productive rearrangements and were called segregating when the between-donor standard deviation exceeded 5%. To diagnose cytomegalovirus status from the catalog of TCR beta chain sequences, a statistical classification framework was built. A later analysis assigned V and J genes by comparing TCR nucleotide sequences with IMGT/GENE-DB human TR gene sequences. Using the TCRdist pipeline, a later analysis assigned CDR3 sequences along with most-parsimonious VDJ recombination scenarios. In a later analysis, each TCR beta chain was defined by its CDR3 amino acid sequence together with its V-gene family, and reads without a unique V-gene family were excluded. In a later analysis, around 650 highly shared, low-generation-probability nucleotide sequences were removed to address suspected cross-contamination and a sequencing artifact. In a later analysis, a clonal expansion index was calculated for each public chain from normalized within-repertoire ranks of inferred template counts. In a later analysis, generation probabilities were computed using a VDJ recombination model fitted to out-of-frame rearrangements, and the results were checked against IGoR. A later analysis scored TCR-TCR, TCR-HLA and TCR-CMV co-occurrence with hypergeometric tests, applying a repertoire-size bias correction to TCR pairs. In a later analysis, false discovery rates were estimated by permuting HLA or CMV assignments 20 times. In a later analysis, co-occurring TCRs were grouped using DBSCAN, with TCRdist sequence similarity added in when clustering inside HLA-allele-positive subsets. Repertoires with fewer than 30,000 or more than 120,000 public chains, plus five repertoires with anomalous nucleotide sharing, were excluded from co-occurrence clustering. TCRdb limited this immuneACCESS table to in-frame rearrangements with V and J called. A share of clones is missing; checked studies link under half to unresolved V genes, and the rest is unexplained. V, J and clone size are those of that table, while D and trimming were read from the DNA. This sample is represented by more than 75,000 clones; approximately 84% of them were singletons. The ten largest clones take up around 5.6% of the sample.

The cohort consisted of 650 to 850 healthy bone marrow donors. At the time of sampling, every cohort member was nominally healthy, though immune exposures that went unrecorded were likely present. The donor was CMV seropositive and belonged to the group of 250 to 300 seropositive cohort members. Every donor gave a peripheral blood sample, and the peripheral blood mononuclear cells from that sample were used for TCR beta sequencing. Genomic DNA was extracted from the blood cell samples with the Qiagen DNeasy Blood Extraction Kit. Measured from the cysteine to the phenylalanine, the CDR3 is 12 residues long. The only DNA kept is the CDR3, 36 bases in frame from the first base. CDR1 and CDR2 are read off the germline V gene (reference sequence) as SEHNR and FQNEAQ. Relative to germline, V is 1 base shorter and J is 9 bases shorter, with 7 bases between their ends.

The origin of this receptor is a woman younger than 35 in good health and CMV-seropositive. In this chain, TRBV7-9 is recombined with TRBJ2-1; the D gene assignment is ambiguous. Sample: PBMCs. The sequence in DNA is TGTGCCAGCAGCTTAGGTGTATTTGAGCAGTTCTTC. Translated, this gives CASSLGVFEQFF.